This TCR beta chain was identified during a study of T-cell memory formation after mild COVID-19. Study-wide findings and caveats: Contracting clones from day 15 to 85 showed balanced CD4/CD8; later expanders favored CD4+. Memory sampled before infection contained some responding clones, suggesting cross-reactive memory joined. Contracting CD8+ clones were enriched in EMRA, CD4+ mainly in CM and EM.

This CDR3 region has 15 residues. The V end lost 5 bases, the J end lost 5 bases, and 16 bases lay between the germline ends. Only one count was recorded for this clonotype. Its antigen is unidentified. Researchers used 5'RACE with constant-segment primers to make TCR alpha and TCR beta cDNA libraries that carry sample barcodes and UMIs. MiXCR, applied by TCRdb to the 5' RACE reads, yields one record per CDR3 protein. The sample lists hundreds of thousands of distinct CDR3 sequences, around 13% occurring once. The source material was PBMCs or a T cell subset sorted from them (not recorded which). This TCR was sampled from a man between 18 and 29 years old who had mild COVID-19 (a few samples of this study predate the infection). Cell type and time point are not known. The V gene is TRBV12-3 or TRBV12-4, the J gene TRBJ1-5; possible D gene TRBD1, 5 bases. For the CDR3, the DNA is TGTGCCAGCAGTCCACCGGGACTGGGGTATCAGCCCCAGCATTTT. Its protein product is CASSPPGLGYQPQHF.